Below, 4 T cell receptor beta chains from the same sample are listed, as sequenced in a study of blood T cell repertoires in COVID-19. Sequencing used immunoSEQ multiplex PCR; TCRdb keeps in-frame clones, though not all of them. Of 300,000 to 400,000 clones in the sample, around 84% were seen once. Material for sequencing was PBMCs or T cells enriched from blood (not recorded which). The receptor set was obtained from a woman aged 25-40 years who had been exposed to COVID-19.

This clone showed up just once. This chain connects TRBV25-1 to TRBJ2-1, with D unresolved. The CDR3 sequence is 14 residues long. Trimming left V 7 bases short and J 6 bases short, with 16 bases between. CDR1 is MGHDK, CDR2 SYGVNS, per germline. DNA for the CDR3: TGTGCCAGCACCTCCCTTGGTAGACTCAATGAGCAGTTCTTC. Its translation is CASTSLGRLNEQFF.

V gene TRBV5-8 combines with J gene TRBJ1-5; no clear D. The germline gives CDR1 SGHTS, CDR2 YDEGEE. The CDR3 spans 15 residues. V shed 0 bases and J shed 4 bases, with 11 bases lying between them. The CDR3 protein is CASSLGSVDNQPQHF. CDR3 sequence (DNA): TGTGCCAGCAGCTTGGGGTCAGTTGATAATCAGCCCCAGCATTTT.

The chain couples TRBV27 to TRBJ2-7, with D maybe TRBD1 (6 bases). The V end was cut by 5 bases, the J end by 0 bases, with 17 bases between. Germline V gene sequence: CDR1 MNHEY, CDR2 SMNVEV (reference sequence). This CDR3 spans 16 amino acids. CDR3 region: CASSPELRGASYEQYF. The DNA of the CDR3 is TGTGCCAGCAGTCCCGAGCTCAGGGGTGCCTCCTACGAGCAGTACTTC.

The chain recombines TRBV9 with TRBJ2-1, with 9 nucleotides matching TRBD2. The J segment lost 8 bases and the V segment lost 0 bases, leaving 6 bases of the junction unmatched. The CDR3 runs to 15 residues. Germline V gene data show CDR1 as SGDLS and CDR2 as YYNGEE. This CDR3 reads CASSVGAGGPDEQFF. In DNA, the CDR3 is TGTGCCAGCAGCGTAGGGGCGGGAGGGCCCGATGAGCAGTTCTTC.